One and the same sample provided the 28 T cell receptor beta chains below, sequenced in a study of human T cells and chemical hapten exposure. One entry per CDR3 protein, called by TCRdb with MiXCR from the RACE reads. The sample lists 50,000 to 70,000 distinct CDR3 sequences, around 6.3% occurring once. Stated time point: healthy volunteer bleed at 6 weeks. Unfractionated whole blood yielded total RNA. The sequenced sample consisted of whole blood. These receptors all stem from a female donor in good health. Some clones in this sample may be carry-over from other donors' samples.

This clonotype has only a few counts. The V call is TRBV20-1, the J call TRBJ1-1; unclear D gene. Germline-derived CDR1 and CDR2 are DFQATT and SNEGSKA (reference sequence). Trimming removed 1 base at V and 5 bases at J, with 11 bases between. The CDR3 is 13 residues long. The CDR3 sequence is CSARATGLTEAFF. CDR3 in DNA: TGCAGTGCTAGAGCCACCGGATTAACTGAAGCTTTCTTT.

This clonotype was seen repeatedly, ten times or more. The rearrangement joins TRBV29-1 to TRBJ2-1; 7 nucleotides align to TRBD2. With V trimmed by 4 bases and J by 6 bases, 3 bases remained unmatched. Germline V gene data show CDR1 as SQVTM and CDR2 as ANQGSEA. The CDR3 covers 12 residues. The CDR3 DNA is TGCAGCGTTGGGGAGGGCGGCAATGAGCAGTTCTTC. Its translation is CSVGEGGNEQFF.

This clonotype was recorded many times. V usage is TRBV7-8 and J usage is TRBJ2-3; 7 bases align to TRBD2. The CDR3 covers 15 residues. V dropped 5 bases and J dropped 4; count of bases not matched to a gene: 9. Germline loops: CDR1 SGHVS, CDR2 FQNEAQ. The CDR3 DNA sequence: TGTGCCAGCAGCCACTTAAGCGGGATCCCAGATACGCAGTATTTT. Translating gives CASSHLSGIPDTQYF.

J is TRBJ2-7 and V is TRBV2; D possibly corresponds to TRBD2 (5 bases). Deletions cut 5 bases from V and 0 bases from J, with 14 bases between. Germline loops: CDR1 SNHLY, CDR2 FYNNEI. The CDR3 length is 15 residues. The CDR3 nucleotides read TGTGCCAGCAGTTCACGCGGGTCTCACTCCTACGAGCAGTACTTC. Translated: CASSSRGSHSYEQYF.

Ten or more counts support this clonotype. The V and J genes are TRBV7-9 and TRBJ1-1; D is undetermined. This CDR3 spans 14 amino acids. The V gene's germline CDR1 is SEHNR and CDR2 FQNEAQ (reference sequence). The V end was cut by 0 bases, the J end by 0 bases, with 5 bases between. The CDR3 loop is CASSLAGMNTEAFF. For the CDR3, the DNA is TGTGCCAGCAGCTTAGCGGGGATGAACACTGAAGCTTTCTTT.

With regard to this clonotype: The CDR3 does not close with the conserved phenylalanine or tryptophan, likely indicating a read error. The limits of the CDR3 on the DNA are not certain, so only TCRdb's listed CDR3 is given. This chain connects TRBV29-1 to TRBJ1-1. The CDR3 is 12 residues long, counting both termini. The germline V gene has CDR1 SQVTM and CDR2 ANQGSEA. The CDR3 spells CSAPTEKNEAGV.

In its sample, this clonotype was seen many times. The chain recombines TRBV4-3 with TRBJ2-3; TRBD2 aligns across 7 bases. J was trimmed by 5 bases and V by 1 base; bases with no gene match: 6. This CDR3 contains 15 residues. CDR1 LGHNA and CDR2 YSLEER come from the germline V gene. Here the CDR3 DNA reads TGCGCCAGCAGCCAAGGCGCGGGAGAGGTAGATACGCAGTATTTT. Translated, it gives CASSQGAGEVDTQYF.

This chain connects TRBV4-3 to TRBJ2-3; 10 bases map to TRBD2. V was clipped by 5 bases and J by 4 bases; unmatched bases: 9. Germline CDR1 reads LGHNA; CDR2 reads YSLEER. CDR3 length equals 16 residues. CDR3 DNA: TGCGCCAGCAGCACTCTTAAGCGGGAGGGCTCAGATACGCAGTATTTT. This translates into CASSTLKREGSDTQYF.

This clonotype was detected ten times or more. J is TRBJ1-1 and V is TRBV2; a weak D match, TRBD1 (5 bases). This CDR3 region has 13 residues. Between the trimmed V and J ends, which lost 8 bases and 0 bases, there was a span of 10 bases. Germline CDR1 and CDR2: SNHLY and FYNNEI. CDR3: CASEWGVNTEAFF. The CDR3 DNA reads as TGTGCCAGCGAGTGGGGGGTGAACACTGAAGCTTTCTTT.

The V gene is TRBV18, the J gene TRBJ2-3; no clear D. The CDR3 contains 15 residues. Deletions cut 3 bases from V and 1 base from J, with 11 bases between. Per the germline V gene, CDR1 is KGHSH and CDR2 is LQKENI. The CDR3 spells CASSPSLPGTDTQYF. The DNA of the CDR3 is TGTGCCAGCTCACCGTCCCTCCCTGGCACAGATACGCAGTATTTT.

This clonotype was counted only a few times. The gene calls are TRBV20-1 and TRBJ1-5; D possibly corresponds to TRBD1 (6 bases). Trimming removed 8 bases from V and 0 bases from J, with 8 bases in between. The CDR3 runs 12 residues. The V gene's germline CDR1 is DFQATT and CDR2 SNEGSKA (reference sequence). DNA of the CDR3: TGCAGTCAGGGGATTAGCAATCAGCCCCAGCATTTT. Translated: CSQGISNQPQHF.

This sequence joins TRBV2 and TRBJ2-3; D not certain. CDR1 is SNHLY, CDR2 FYNNEI, per germline. The CDR3 is 17 amino acids. V was trimmed by 2 bases and J by 5 bases, leaving 20 bases between them. CDR3: CASSELSILLGGDTQYF. In DNA form, the CDR3 reads TGTGCCAGCAGTGAATTGTCCATACTTCTAGGTGGAGATACGCAGTATTTT.

This clonotype was seen many times. Here the CDR3 DNA reads TGCGCCAGCAGCTCCCAGGTTAACACCGGGGAGCTGTTTTTT. Protein sequence: CASSSQVNTGELFF. The chain combines TRBV10-2 with TRBJ2-2, with D unresolved. V was pared by 6 bases and J by 2 bases, with 10 bases between. Germline lookup yields CDR1 WSHSY and CDR2 SAAADI. This CDR3 is built from 14 residues.

This clonotype showed up just a few times. This chain connects TRBV5-4 to TRBJ2-2, with D unresolved. Germline lookup yields CDR1 SGHNT and CDR2 YYREEE (reference sequence). Between the trimmed V and J ends, which lost 4 bases and 6 bases, there was a span of 19 bases. The CDR3 covers 16 residues. Here the CDR3 reads CASSRSNEEVAGELFF. The DNA of the CDR3 is TGTGCCAGCAGCAGAAGCAACGAAGAGGTAGCCGGGGAGCTGTTTTTT.

In its sample, this clonotype was seen many times. The rearrangement links TRBV20-1 to TRBJ1-2; D is possibly TRBD1 (5 bases). This CDR3 region has 11 residues. Germline V gene lookup returns CDR1 DFQATT and CDR2 SNEGSKA (reference sequence). Trimming pared 3 bases from V and 8 bases from J, leaving 10 bases between. DNA of the CDR3: TGCAGTGCTAGGGGGCAGGACGGCTACACCTTC. Encoded protein: CSARGQDGYTF.

This clonotype was counted only a few times. The rearrangement links TRBV5-6 to TRBJ2-7; D may be TRBD1 (5 bases). V gave up 3 bases and J gave up 2 bases, with 12 bases separating them. This CDR3 is 14 amino acids long. Germline V gives CDR1 SGHDT, CDR2 YYEEEE. Here the CDR3 DNA reads TGTGCCAGCAGCTACTTAAGGGGCACCTACGAGCAGTACTTC. Translating gives CASSYLRGTYEQYF.

At least ten counts were recorded for this clonotype. The chain combines TRBV29-1 with TRBJ1-1; 9 bases are shared with TRBD1. The CDR3 spans 11 residues. V dropped 6 bases and J dropped 4; count of bases not matched to a gene: 0. Germline CDR1 is SQVTM and CDR2 is ANQGSEA. CDR3 in amino acids: CSVTGGTEAFF. The CDR3 DNA reads as TGCAGCGTGACAGGGGGCACTGAAGCTTTCTTT.

Note on this clonotype: This sequence may be a read error, since a much larger clone differs from it by one base. CDR3 sequence reads: CASSPEARGRTEAFF. The CDR3 region has the DNA TGTGCCAGCAGCCCAGAGGCCAGGGGAAGAACTGAAGCTTTCTTT. V gene TRBV5-6 combines with J gene TRBJ1-1; maybe TRBD1 (6 bases). Trimming removed 4 bases at V and 5 bases at J, with 18 bases between. This CDR3 is 15 amino acids long. Germline loops: CDR1 SGHDT, CDR2 YYEEEE.

Ten or more counts support this clonotype. The V gene is TRBV20-1, the J gene TRBJ1-5, with D hard to call. The V end was cut by 3 bases, the J end by 5 bases, with 11 bases between. Germline V gene sequence: CDR1 DFQATT, CDR2 SNEGSKA (reference sequence). This CDR3 is 13 amino acids long. The CDR3 region has the DNA TGCAGTGCTAGTATACAGTCTTATCAGCCCCAGCATTTT. Encoded protein: CSASIQSYQPQHF.

The chain joins TRBV12-3 or TRBV12-4 to TRBJ2-7; D call uncertain. The CDR3 runs to 14 residues. The V gene lost 4 bases and the J gene lost 6 bases, with 16 bases spanning the gap. The CDR3 reads CASSSGPDFREQYF. The CDR3 nucleotides read TGTGCCAGCAGTTCCGGGCCCGACTTTCGCGAGCAGTACTTC.

This clonotype was seen at least ten times. This chain uses TRBV12-5 with TRBJ1-4; D remains unclear. Germline CDR1 LGHNT, CDR2 FRNRAP. The CDR3 length is 16 residues. The germline V and J ends were trimmed by 2 bases and 2 bases, with 12 bases remaining between them. The CDR3 spells CASGLSHMGTNEKLFF. Here the CDR3 DNA reads TGTGCTAGTGGTTTGTCGCATATGGGGACTAATGAAAAACTGTTTTTT.

This clonotype was counted at least ten times. The V gene is TRBV24-1, the J gene TRBJ2-1; 9 nucleotides agree with TRBD2. In germline, CDR1 is KGHDR, CDR2 SFDVKD. J was trimmed by 7 bases and V by 6 bases; bases with no gene match: 15. This CDR3 is built from 17 residues. The CDR3 DNA reads TGTGCCACCAGTTCCACTCTCTTAGCGGGAGCTTTGAATGAGCAGTTCTTC. Amino acids: CATSSTLLAGALNEQFF.

There are a few counts of this clonotype. V is TRBV28 and J is TRBJ2-7; 14 nucleotides match TRBD2. Unmatched junction bases numbered 6, after V lost 5 bases and J lost 3 bases. CDR3 size: 16 residues. Germline V gives CDR1 MDHEN, CDR2 SYDVKM. The CDR3 coding sequence is TGTGCCAGCAGTGGGGGACTAGCGGGAGTGATCTACGAGCAGTACTTC. Its translation: CASSGGLAGVIYEQYF.

The CDR3 sequence: CASSPRLAGEYNEQFF. The CDR3 nucleotides are TGTGCCAGCAGCCCCAGACTAGCGGGAGAATACAATGAGCAGTTCTTC. The chain has TRBV14 and TRBJ2-1; 12 bases line up with TRBD2. CDR3 length equals 16 residues. The J segment lost 4 bases and the V segment lost 4 bases, leaving 5 bases of the junction unmatched. The germline V gene has CDR1 SGHDN and CDR2 FVKESK. The whole variable domain, filled in from reference TRBV14 and TRBJ2-1, reads EAGVTQFPSHSVIEKGQTVTLRCDPISGHDNLYWYRRVMGKEIKFLLHFVKESKQDESGMPNNRFLAERTGGTYSTLKVQPAELEDSGVYFCASSPRLAGEYNEQFFGPGTRLTVL.

This clonotype was seen repeatedly, ten times or more. The chain links TRBV7-8 to TRBJ1-5; D gene ambiguous. The germline V gene has CDR1 SGHVS and CDR2 FQNEAQ. This CDR3 has 14 residues. With 1 base removed from V and 0 bases from J, the gap between germline ends came to 4 bases. The CDR3 loop is CASSLGVSNQPQHF. CDR3 nucleotides: TGTGCCAGCAGCTTAGGCGTTAGCAATCAGCCCCAGCATTTT.

On this clonotype: Sequence at one end of the junction differs from germline and may be a read error. J is TRBJ1-4 and V is TRBV7-9; 7 nucleotides align to TRBD1. The length of the CDR3 is 18 residues. Germline V gives CDR1 SEHNR, CDR2 FQNEAQ (reference sequence). The CDR3, as DNA: TGTACCAGCAGCTTAGCGCGTTTGAACAGGGGACAGAATGAAAAACTGTTTTTT. Its translation is CTSSLARLNRGQNEKLFF.

This clonotype appeared many times. This CDR3 is CASNGGGSNQPQHF. In DNA, the CDR3 is TGTGCCAGCAATGGCGGTGGGAGCAATCAGCCCCAGCATTTT. The gene calls are TRBV2 and TRBJ1-5; no reliable D call. Trimming removed 7 bases at V and 1 base at J, with 11 bases between. Germline-derived CDR1 and CDR2 are SNHLY and FYNNEI. The CDR3 sequence is 14 residues long.

This clonotype was observed many times. V and J are TRBV27 and TRBJ2-3; weak D call: TRBD1 (6 bases). CDR3 length: 14 residues. Germline loops: CDR1 MNHEY, CDR2 SMNVEV (reference sequence). Trimming took off 3 bases at V and 4 bases at J, with 11 bases between the two ends. The CDR3 here is CASSFDRLADTQYF. The CDR3 bases are TGTGCCAGCAGTTTCGACAGGCTGGCAGATACGCAGTATTTT.